These 11 T cell receptor beta chains originate from one sample sequenced in a study of T cells in Graves' hyperthyroidism and ophthalmopathy. Researchers amplified the TCR beta CDR3 regions from RNA transcripts. TCR CDR3 underwent first-round RT-PCR with the HTBI primer set. TCRdb reprocessed the multiplex PCR reads with MiXCR, giving one entry per CDR3 protein. This repertoire shows 200,000 to 250,000 distinct CDR3 sequences, roughly 17% found once; its top ten account for 25% to 30%. The sequenced sample was blood. Source of these receptors: a young woman with Graves' ophthalmopathy.

This clonotype showed up many times. This chain joins TRBV27 and TRBJ2-6; D remains ambiguous. The CDR3 length is 17 residues. Germline loops: CDR1 MNHEY, CDR2 SMNVEV (reference sequence). Trimming pared 1 base from V and 5 bases from J, leaving 15 bases between. CDR3: CASSLFHRTDRANVLTF. CDR3 bases: TGTGCCAGCAGTTTATTTCATCGAACAGACAGGGCCAACGTCCTGACTTTC.

V usage is TRBV24-1 and J usage is TRBJ2-3; 15 bases are shared with TRBD2. Germline V gene data show CDR1 as KGHDR and CDR2 as SFDVKD. Losses at the gene ends were 5 bases for V and 4 bases for J; bases not matched to a gene: 3. The CDR3 is 16 amino acids. The CDR3 protein is CATSARTSGRADTQYF. DNA of the CDR3: TGTGCCACCAGTGCCAGGACTAGCGGGAGGGCAGATACGCAGTATTTT.

This clonotype was seen at least ten times. The V and J genes are TRBV9 and TRBJ2-5; the D gene could be TRBD1 or TRBD2 (5 bases each). CDR1 and CDR2 from the germline V gene are SGDLS and YYNGEE. CDR3 size: 15 residues. The V end lost 0 bases, the J end lost 7 bases, and 16 bases lay between the germline ends. The CDR3 DNA follows: TGTGCCAGCAGCGTAGAAGGGACCGCCACCGGGACCCAGTACTTC. It yields the protein CASSVEGTATGTQYF. The whole variable domain, filled in from reference TRBV9 and TRBJ2-5, reads DSGVTQTPKHLITATGQRVTLRCSPRSGDLSVYWYQQSLDQGLQFLIQYYNGEERAKGNILERFSAQQFPDLHSELNLSSLELGDSALYFCASSVEGTATGTQYFGPGTRLLVL.

This clonotype was found many times. This chain links TRBV18 with TRBJ1-4; D is uncertain. The CDR3 spans 17 residues. Trimming cost V 0 bases and J 3 bases, with 14 bases left between them. Looked up from germline, CDR1 is KGHSH and CDR2 is LQKENI. The CDR3 sequence is CASSPPLRPRANEKLFF. CDR3 nucleotide sequence: TGTGCCAGCTCACCACCCCTCAGGCCGAGGGCTAATGAAAAACTGTTTTTT.

This clonotype appeared many times. The chain carries TRBV29-1 and TRBJ1-4, with D hard to call. From germline, CDR1 is SQVTM and CDR2 ANQGSEA. V gave up 6 bases and J gave up 2 bases, with 7 bases separating them. This CDR3 spans 12 amino acids. CDR3: CSVQPTNEKLFF. The CDR3 DNA is TGCAGCGTCCAGCCTACTAATGAAAAACTGTTTTTT.

Remarks on this clonotype: A read error is possible here, since a much larger clone lies one base away. This chain connects TRBV27 to TRBJ2-7; TRBD2 matches 7 bases. The germline CDR1 and CDR2 sequences are MNHEY and SMNVEV (reference sequence). This CDR3 has 16 amino acids. With 6 bases clipped from V and 2 bases from J, the junction kept 13 bases outside the gene matches. The DNA of the CDR3 is TGTGCCAGCAGGTATAGACTAGCCCCCAGACCCTACGAGCAGTACTTC. It codes for CASRYRLAPRPYEQYF.

The CDR3 sequence: CAITSGRYEQFF. DNA of the CDR3: TGTGCCATCACTAGCGGGAGGTATGAGCAGTTCTTC. This chain joins TRBV6-1 and TRBJ2-1; 12 positions agree with TRBD2. This CDR3 has 12 residues. V trimming: 10 bases; J trimming: 8 bases; junction bases outside the gene matches: 3. The V gene's germline CDR1 is MNHNS and CDR2 SASEGT.

This clonotype was found many times. The rearrangement uses TRBV27 and TRBJ1-5, with 9 bases identical to TRBD1. Trimming removed 3 bases from V and 1 base from J; junction bases left unmatched: 10. The CDR3 length is 18 residues. The germline V gene encodes CDR1 MNHEY and CDR2 SMNVEV (reference sequence). The CDR3 DNA sequence: TGTGCCAGCAGTTTCGAGAGCCGGACAGGGGCAAGCAATCAGCCCCAGCATTTT. It codes for CASSFESRTGASNQPQHF.

This clonotype has at least ten counts. J is TRBJ1-6 and V is TRBV7-2; 7 positions agree with TRBD1. Trimming took 3 bases from V and 3 from J; bases not matched to a gene: 26. The germline CDR1 and CDR2 sequences are SGHTA and FQGNSA. The CDR3 covers 23 residues. Here the CDR3 DNA reads TGTGCCAGCAGCTTCCACAGGGCCGCTTTTCGACAGGGCCGTTATATCTATAATTCACCCCTCCACTTT. Its translation is CASSFHRAAFRQGRYIYNSPLHF.

This clonotype was recorded at least ten times. The rearrangement joins TRBV24-1 to TRBJ2-1; D may match TRBD1 or TRBD2 (5 bases each). V was trimmed by 1 base and J by 4 bases, leaving 10 bases between them. Germline CDR1 KGHDR, CDR2 SFDVKD. The CDR3 has 15 residues. In DNA form, the CDR3 reads TGTGCCACCAGTGATTTTCGGGGCCAGTACAATGAGCAGTTCTTC. Amino acids: CATSDFRGQYNEQFF.

The V gene is TRBV7-9, the J gene TRBJ2-3, with TRBD2 as a possible D gene (6 bases). The ends were cut back, 1 base at V and 0 bases at J, with 14 bases in the middle. The CDR3 length is 17 residues. Germline V gene lookup returns CDR1 SEHNR and CDR2 FQNEAQ (reference sequence). CDR3 protein: CASSLGTSIFSTDTQYF. The CDR3 nucleotides read TGTGCCAGCAGCTTAGGTACTAGCATTTTTAGCACAGATACGCAGTATTTT.